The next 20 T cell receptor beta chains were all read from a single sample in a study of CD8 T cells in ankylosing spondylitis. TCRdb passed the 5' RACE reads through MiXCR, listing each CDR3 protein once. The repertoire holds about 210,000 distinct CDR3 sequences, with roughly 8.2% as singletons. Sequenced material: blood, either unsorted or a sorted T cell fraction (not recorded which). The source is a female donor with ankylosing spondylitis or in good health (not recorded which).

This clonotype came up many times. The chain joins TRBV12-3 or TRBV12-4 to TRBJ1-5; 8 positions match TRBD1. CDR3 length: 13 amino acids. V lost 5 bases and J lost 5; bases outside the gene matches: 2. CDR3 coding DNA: TGTGCCAGCAGTCCACAGGGGGATCAGCCCCAGCATTTT. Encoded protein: CASSPQGDQPQHF.

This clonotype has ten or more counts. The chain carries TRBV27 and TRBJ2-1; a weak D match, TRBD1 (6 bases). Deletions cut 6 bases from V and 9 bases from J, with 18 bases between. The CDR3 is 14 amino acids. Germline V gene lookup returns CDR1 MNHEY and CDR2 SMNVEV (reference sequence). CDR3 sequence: CASSPTQGRGEQFF. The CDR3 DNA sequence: TGTGCCAGCAGCCCAACACAGGGTCGGGGTGAGCAGTTCTTC.

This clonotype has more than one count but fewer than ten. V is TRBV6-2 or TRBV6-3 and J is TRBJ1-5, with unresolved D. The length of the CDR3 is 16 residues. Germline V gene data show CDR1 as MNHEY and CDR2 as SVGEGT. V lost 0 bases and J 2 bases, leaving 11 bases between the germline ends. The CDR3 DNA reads TGTGCCAGCAGTTACTCGGGCAGGCCCGGCAATCAGCCCCAGCATTTT. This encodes CASSYSGRPGNQPQHF.

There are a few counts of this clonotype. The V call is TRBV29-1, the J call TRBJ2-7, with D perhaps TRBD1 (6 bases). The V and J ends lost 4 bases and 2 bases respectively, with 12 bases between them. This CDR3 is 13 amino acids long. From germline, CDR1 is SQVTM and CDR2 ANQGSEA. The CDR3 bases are TGCAGCGTTGGCAGGGGAAGGGCCTACGAGCAGTACTTC. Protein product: CSVGRGRAYEQYF.

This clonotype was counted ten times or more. As DNA, the CDR3 is TGTGCCACCAGCCCCCGTAGGGGAAACGAGCAGTACTTC. This translates into CATSPRRGNEQYF. The chain is built from TRBV15 and TRBJ2-7; D perhaps matches TRBD1 (5 bases). Trimming cost V 5 bases and J 5 bases, with 13 bases left between them. Germline CDR1 LNHNV, CDR2 YYDKDF (reference sequence). The CDR3 sequence is 13 residues long.

The DNA of the CDR3 is TGTGCCAGCAGTTTCTCGCGGCTGGGGGAGCAGTACTTC. Translating gives CASSFSRLGEQYF. The chain joins TRBV28 to TRBJ2-7; no clear D. The germline V gene has CDR1 MDHEN and CDR2 SYDVKM. The CDR3 has 13 amino acids. Trimming removed 3 bases at V and 7 bases at J, with 13 bases between.

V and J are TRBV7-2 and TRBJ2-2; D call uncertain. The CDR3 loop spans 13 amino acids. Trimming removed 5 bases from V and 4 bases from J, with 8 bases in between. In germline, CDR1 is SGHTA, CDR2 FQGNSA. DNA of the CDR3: TGTGCCAGCAGCCCCTATGGCACCGGGGAGCTGTTTTTT. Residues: CASSPYGTGELFF.

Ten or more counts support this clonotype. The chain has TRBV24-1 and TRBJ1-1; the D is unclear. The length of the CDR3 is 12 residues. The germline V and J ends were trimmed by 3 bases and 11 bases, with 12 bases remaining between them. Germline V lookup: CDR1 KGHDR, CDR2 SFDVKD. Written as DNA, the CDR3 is TGTGCCACCAGTGATCCTGCCCGGGCGGCTTTCTTT. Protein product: CATSDPARAAFF.

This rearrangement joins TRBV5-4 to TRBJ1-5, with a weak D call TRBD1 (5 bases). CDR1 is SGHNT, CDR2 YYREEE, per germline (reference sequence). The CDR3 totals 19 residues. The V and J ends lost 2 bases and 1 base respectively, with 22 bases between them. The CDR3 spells CASSFTWEKGPGSNQPQHF. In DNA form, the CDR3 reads TGTGCCAGCAGCTTTACTTGGGAGAAGGGGCCGGGAAGCAATCAGCCCCAGCATTTT.

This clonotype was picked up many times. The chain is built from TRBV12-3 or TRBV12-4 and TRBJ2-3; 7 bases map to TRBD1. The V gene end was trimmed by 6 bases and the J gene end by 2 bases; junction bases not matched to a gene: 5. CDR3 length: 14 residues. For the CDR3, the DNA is TGTGCCAGCAGACTCGACAGGGTCACAGATACGCAGTATTTT. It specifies CASRLDRVTDTQYF.

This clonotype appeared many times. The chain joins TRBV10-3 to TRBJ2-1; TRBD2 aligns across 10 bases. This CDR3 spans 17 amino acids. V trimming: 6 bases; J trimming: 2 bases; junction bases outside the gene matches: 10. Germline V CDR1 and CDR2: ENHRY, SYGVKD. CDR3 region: CAIRDNPSGRTYNEQFF. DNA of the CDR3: TGTGCCATCAGGGACAACCCTAGCGGGAGAACCTACAATGAGCAGTTCTTC.

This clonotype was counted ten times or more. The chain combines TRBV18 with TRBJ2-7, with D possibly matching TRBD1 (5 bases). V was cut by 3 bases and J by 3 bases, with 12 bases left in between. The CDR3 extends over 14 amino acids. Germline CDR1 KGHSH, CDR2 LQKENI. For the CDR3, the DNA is TGTGCCAGCTCACCCCAGGGTTCCCTCTACGAGCAGTACTTC. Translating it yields CASSPQGSLYEQYF.

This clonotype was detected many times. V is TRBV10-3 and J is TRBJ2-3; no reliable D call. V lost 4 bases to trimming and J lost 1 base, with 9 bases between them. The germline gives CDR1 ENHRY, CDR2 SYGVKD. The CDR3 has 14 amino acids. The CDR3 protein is CAISGLAGTDTQYF. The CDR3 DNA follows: TGTGCCATCAGTGGTTTAGCCGGCACAGATACGCAGTATTTT.

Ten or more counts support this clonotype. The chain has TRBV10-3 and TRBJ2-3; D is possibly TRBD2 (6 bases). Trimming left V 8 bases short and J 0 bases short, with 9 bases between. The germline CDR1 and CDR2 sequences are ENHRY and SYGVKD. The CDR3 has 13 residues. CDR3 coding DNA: TGTGCCATCGCCGGGGGAAGCACAGATACGCAGTATTTT. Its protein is CAIAGGSTDTQYF.

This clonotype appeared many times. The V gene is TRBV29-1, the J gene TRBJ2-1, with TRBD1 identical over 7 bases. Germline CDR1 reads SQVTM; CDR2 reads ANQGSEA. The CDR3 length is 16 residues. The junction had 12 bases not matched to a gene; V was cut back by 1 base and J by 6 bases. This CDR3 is CSVEGGTGAIVNEQFF. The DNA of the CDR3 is TGCAGCGTTGAAGGTGGTACAGGGGCTATAGTCAATGAGCAGTTCTTC.

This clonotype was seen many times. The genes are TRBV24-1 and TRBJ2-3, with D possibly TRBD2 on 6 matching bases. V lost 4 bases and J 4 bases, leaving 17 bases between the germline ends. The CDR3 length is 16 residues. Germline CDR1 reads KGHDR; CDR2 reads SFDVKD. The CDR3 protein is CATSEARPAGPDTQYF. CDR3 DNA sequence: TGTGCCACCAGTGAAGCCAGGCCGGCGGGACCAGATACGCAGTATTTT.

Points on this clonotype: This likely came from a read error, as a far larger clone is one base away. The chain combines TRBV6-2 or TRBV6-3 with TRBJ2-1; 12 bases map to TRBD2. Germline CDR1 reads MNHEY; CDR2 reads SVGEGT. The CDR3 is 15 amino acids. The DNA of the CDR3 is TGTGCCAGCAGTCTAGCGGGGGGGTCCTACAATGAGCAGCTCTTC. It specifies CASSLAGGSYNEQLF.

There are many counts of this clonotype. The DNA of the CDR3 is TGTGCCAGCAGCTTAGTAGGCAGACTGAACACTGAAGCTTTCTTT. Translating it yields CASSLVGRLNTEAFF. The J gene is TRBJ1-1, the V gene TRBV7-2; no definite D call. This CDR3 is built from 15 residues. V lost 1 base and J 0 bases, leaving 9 bases between the germline ends. CDR1 is SGHTA and CDR2 is FQGNSA in the germline V gene.

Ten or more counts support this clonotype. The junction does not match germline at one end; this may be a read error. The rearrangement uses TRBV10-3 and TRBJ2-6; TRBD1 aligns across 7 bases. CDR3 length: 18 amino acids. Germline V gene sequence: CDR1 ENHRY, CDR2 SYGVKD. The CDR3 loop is CASSSRQGIGTGANVLTF. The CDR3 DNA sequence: TGTGCCAGCAGTAGTCGACAGGGAATAGGTACTGGGGCCAACGTCCTGACTTTC.

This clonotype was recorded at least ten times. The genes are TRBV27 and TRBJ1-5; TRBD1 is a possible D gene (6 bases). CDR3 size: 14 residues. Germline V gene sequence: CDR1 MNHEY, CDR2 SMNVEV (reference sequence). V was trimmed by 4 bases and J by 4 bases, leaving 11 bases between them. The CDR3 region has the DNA TGTGCCAGCAGTTACGCAGGGGCGAATCAGCCCCAGCATTTT. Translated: CASSYAGANQPQHF.